This T cell receptor (beta chain) was profiled in a study of shared clonotypes between healthy human individuals. On the study more broadly: A donor's plate count was three for CD4 naive and three for CD4 memory; CD8 naive had two and CD8 memory one. General observations from the study: Only blood was sampled; tissue repertoires likely differ.

The sample holds one count of this clone. Its antigen is not identified. Every donor, a Caucasian adult, lived in Nashville, Tennessee. The input for sorted-subset replicate PCRs was about 0.2 ug DNA, tens of thousands of T cell genomes. Data came from immunoSEQ multiplex PCR; TCRdb stores just in-frame clones and leaves some out. The repertoire includes some 2,100,000 clones, approximately 94% of them detected once, and approximately 0.13% sits in the top ten. The CDR3 is 13 amino acids. V lost 4 bases, J lost 2 bases, and 9 bases lay in between. Germline V gives CDR1 MNHEY, CDR2 SVGAGI. The V and J genes are TRBV6-5 and TRBJ2-7; D uncertain. The sequence came from a man aged 18 to 29 in good health. Material: naive CD4+ T cells sorted from blood. Subset meaning: CD45RA+ positively selected. CDR3 bases: TGTGCCAGCAGTTCAGACATTACCTACGAGCAGTACTTC. The encoded protein is CASSSDITYEQYF.